This T cell receptor beta chain was identified in a study of blood T cell repertoires in COVID-19. For the study at large: Samples representing acute and convalescent COVID-19 were sourced from the United States, Italy and Spain.

The table came from immunoSEQ multiplex PCR; TCRdb's copy has only in-frame clones and leaves some out. The data contain approximately 80,000 clones, 86% of them singletons. The CDR3 runs 14 residues. The V end lost 4 bases, the J end lost 8 bases, and 12 bases lay between the germline ends. The germline V gene encodes CDR1 LGHNA and CDR2 YSLEER. This clonotype was obtained from a man aged 50 to 59 with active COVID-19. Sequencing used peripheral blood. V and J are TRBV4-3 and TRBJ1-6; D ambiguous. CDR3 nucleotides: TGCGCCAGCAGCCCCCGGTCGTCGGATTCACCCCTCCACTTT. Translation gives CASSPRSSDSPLHF.